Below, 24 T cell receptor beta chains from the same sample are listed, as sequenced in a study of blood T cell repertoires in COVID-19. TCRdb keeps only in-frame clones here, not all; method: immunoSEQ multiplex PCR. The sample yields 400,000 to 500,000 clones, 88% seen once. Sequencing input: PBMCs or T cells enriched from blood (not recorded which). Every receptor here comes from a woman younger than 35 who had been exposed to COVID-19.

The CDR3 sequence: CSVDETSGQRDTQYF. The CDR3, as DNA: TGCAGCGTTGACGAAACTAGCGGCCAACGAGATACGCAGTATTTT. The chain joins TRBV29-1 to TRBJ2-3, with 8 bases matching TRBD2. V lost 3 bases, J lost 5 bases, and 10 bases stayed unmatched. This CDR3 contains 15 residues. Germline CDR1 SQVTM, CDR2 ANQGSEA.

In DNA, the CDR3 is TGTGCCAGCAGCCCCCTGGGCTCTCAGCGGGGAGGGTCCTACAATGAGCAGTTCTTC. The encoded protein is CASSPLGSQRGGSYNEQFF. This chain joins TRBV7-3 and TRBJ2-1; 7 bases line up with TRBD2. V shed 5 bases, J shed 1 base, and the junction held 17 bases outside the gene matches. Germline V CDR1 and CDR2: SGHTA, FQGTGA. This CDR3 region has 19 residues.

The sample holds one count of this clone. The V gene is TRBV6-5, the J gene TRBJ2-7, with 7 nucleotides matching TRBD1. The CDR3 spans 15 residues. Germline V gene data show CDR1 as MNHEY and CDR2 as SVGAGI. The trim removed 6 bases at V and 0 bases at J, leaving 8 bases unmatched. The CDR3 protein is CASSNPGQSSYEQYF. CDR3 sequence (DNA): TGTGCCAGCAGCAACCCGGGACAGAGCTCCTACGAGCAGTACTTC.

The CDR3, as DNA: TGTGCCAGCAGCCTAGGGACAGTCGAGCAGTACTTC. The encoded protein is CASSLGTVEQYF. V and J are TRBV5-6 and TRBJ2-7; 7 bases match TRBD1. Trimming took 4 bases from V and 6 from J; bases not matched to a gene: 4. The CDR3 loop spans 12 amino acids. Germline CDR1 reads SGHDT; CDR2 reads YYEEEE.

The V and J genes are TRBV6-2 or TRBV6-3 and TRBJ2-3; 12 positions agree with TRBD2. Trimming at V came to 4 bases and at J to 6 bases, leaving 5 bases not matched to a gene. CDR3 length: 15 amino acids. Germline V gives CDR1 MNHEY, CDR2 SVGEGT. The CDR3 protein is CASSSSGTSGDTQYF. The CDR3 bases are TGTGCCAGCAGTTCGTCCGGGACTAGCGGGGATACGCAGTATTTT.

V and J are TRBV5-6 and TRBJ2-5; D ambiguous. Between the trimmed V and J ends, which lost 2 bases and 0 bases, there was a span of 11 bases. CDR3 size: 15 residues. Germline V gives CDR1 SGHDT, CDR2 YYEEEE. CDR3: CASSLTSPYQETQYF. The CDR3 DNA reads TGTGCCAGCAGCTTAACATCACCGTACCAAGAGACCCAGTACTTC.

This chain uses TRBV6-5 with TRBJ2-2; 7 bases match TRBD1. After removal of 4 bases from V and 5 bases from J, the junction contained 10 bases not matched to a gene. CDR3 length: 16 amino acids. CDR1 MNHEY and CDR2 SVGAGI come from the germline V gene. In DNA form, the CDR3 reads TGTGCCAGCAGTTCCGCGACAGGGTTAGCGACCGGGGAGCTGTTTTTT. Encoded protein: CASSSATGLATGELFF.

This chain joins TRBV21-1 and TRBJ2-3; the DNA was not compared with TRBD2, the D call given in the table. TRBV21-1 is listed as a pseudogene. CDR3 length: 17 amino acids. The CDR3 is CASSYSGGEASTDTQYF. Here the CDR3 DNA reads TGTGCCAGCAGCTACAGCGGGGGCGAAGCTAGCACAGATACGCAGTATTTT.

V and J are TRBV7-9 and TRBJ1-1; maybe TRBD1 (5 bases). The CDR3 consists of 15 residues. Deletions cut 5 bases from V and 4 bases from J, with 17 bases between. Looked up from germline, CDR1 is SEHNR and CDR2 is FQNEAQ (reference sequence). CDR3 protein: CASSRGMAGGTEAFF. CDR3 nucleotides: TGTGCCAGCAGCCGAGGTATGGCGGGGGGCACTGAAGCTTTCTTT.

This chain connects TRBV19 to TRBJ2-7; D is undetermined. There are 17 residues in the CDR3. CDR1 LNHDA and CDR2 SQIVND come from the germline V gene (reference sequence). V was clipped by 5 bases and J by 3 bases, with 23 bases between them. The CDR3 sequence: CASSPLSSARRNYEQYF. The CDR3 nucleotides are TGTGCCAGTAGTCCTCTCTCCTCGGCGCGGCGGAACTACGAGCAGTACTTC.

This chain's CDR3 is CASSLSWAGTEDIQYF. As DNA, the CDR3 is TGTGCCAGCAGTTTGTCTTGGGCCGGGACAGAGGACATTCAGTACTTC. This sequence joins TRBV27 and TRBJ2-4, with TRBD1 identical over 7 bases. The germline gives CDR1 MNHEY, CDR2 SMNVEV (reference sequence). There are 16 residues in the CDR3. V dropped 3 bases and J dropped 8; count of bases not matched to a gene: 13.

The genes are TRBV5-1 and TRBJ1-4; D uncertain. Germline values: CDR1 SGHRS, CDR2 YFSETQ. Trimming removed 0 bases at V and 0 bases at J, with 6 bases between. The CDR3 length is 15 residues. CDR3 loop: CASSLGHATNEKLFF. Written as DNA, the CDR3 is TGCGCCAGCAGCTTGGGTCATGCAACTAATGAAAAACTGTTTTTT.

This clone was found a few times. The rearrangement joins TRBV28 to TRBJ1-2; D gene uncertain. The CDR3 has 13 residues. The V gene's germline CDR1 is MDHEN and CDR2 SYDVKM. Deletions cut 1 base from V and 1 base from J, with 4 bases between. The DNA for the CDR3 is TGTGCCAGCAGTTTATTTATTAACTATGGCTACACCTTC. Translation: CASSLFINYGYTF.

In nucleotides, the CDR3 is TGCGCCAGCACCGGAAGATTGGAGACAGGGGATTATGGCTACACCTTC. Translated, it gives CASTGRLETGDYGYTF. The chain joins TRBV4-1 to TRBJ1-2, with 8 positions matching TRBD1. V was clipped by 7 bases and J by 5 bases; unmatched bases: 15. Per germline, CDR1 MGHRA and CDR2 YSYEKL. The CDR3 totals 16 residues.

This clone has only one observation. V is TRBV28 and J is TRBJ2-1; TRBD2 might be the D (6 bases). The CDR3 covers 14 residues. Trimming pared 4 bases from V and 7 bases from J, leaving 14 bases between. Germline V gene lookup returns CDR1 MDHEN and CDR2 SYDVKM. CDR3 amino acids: CASSSIGLLNEQFF. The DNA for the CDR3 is TGTGCCAGCAGTTCAATAGGACTATTAAATGAGCAGTTCTTC.

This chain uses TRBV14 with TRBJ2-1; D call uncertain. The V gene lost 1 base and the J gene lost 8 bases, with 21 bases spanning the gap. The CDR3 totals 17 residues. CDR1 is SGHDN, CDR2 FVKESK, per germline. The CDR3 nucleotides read TGTGCCAGCAGCCAAGGCTTCTTCGTCTCGCGTGGTGATGAGCAGTTCTTC. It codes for CASSQGFFVSRGDEQFF.

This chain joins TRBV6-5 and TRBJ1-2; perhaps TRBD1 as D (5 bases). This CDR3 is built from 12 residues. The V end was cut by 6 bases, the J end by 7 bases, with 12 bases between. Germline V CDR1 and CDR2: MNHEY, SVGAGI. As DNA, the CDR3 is TGTGCCAGCAGACTGCAGGGAGGTGGCTACACCTTC. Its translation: CASRLQGGGYTF.

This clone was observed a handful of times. Written as DNA, the CDR3 is TGCGCCAGCAGTTACACCCCGGGAACTAATTCACCCCTCCACTTT. This encodes CASSYTPGTNSPLHF. V usage is TRBV5-1 and J usage is TRBJ1-6; D unclear. The ends were cut back, 5 bases at V and 6 bases at J, with 15 bases in the middle. CDR3 length: 15 residues. Germline values: CDR1 SGHRS, CDR2 YFSETQ. Full variable domain (remainder filled in from reference TRBV5-1 and TRBJ1-6): KAGVTQTPRYLIKTRGQQVTLSCSPISGHRSVSWYQQTPGQGLQFLFEYFSETQRNKGNFPGRFSGRQFSNSRSEMNVSTLELGDSALYLCASSYTPGTNSPLHFGNGTRLTVT.

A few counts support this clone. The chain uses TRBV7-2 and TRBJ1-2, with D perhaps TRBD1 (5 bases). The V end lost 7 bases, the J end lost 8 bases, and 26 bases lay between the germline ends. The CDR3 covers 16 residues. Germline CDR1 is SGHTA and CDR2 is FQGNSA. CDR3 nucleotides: TGTGCCAGCACCGTCCCAGGGACGCCTAACCGGGGGGGCTACACCTTC. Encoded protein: CASTVPGTPNRGGYTF.

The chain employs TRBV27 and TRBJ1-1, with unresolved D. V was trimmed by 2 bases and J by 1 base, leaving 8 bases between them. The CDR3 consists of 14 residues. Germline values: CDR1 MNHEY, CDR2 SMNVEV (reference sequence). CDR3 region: CASSLLYGNTEAFF. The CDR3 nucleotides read TGTGCCAGCAGTTTACTATATGGGAACACTGAAGCTTTCTTT.

The CDR3 protein is CASSIGGLAGGTYEQYF. The CDR3 DNA is TGTGCCAGTAGTATTGGAGGGCTAGCGGGGGGAACCTACGAGCAGTACTTC. The chain uses TRBV19 and TRBJ2-7; 11 nucleotides match TRBD2. CDR1 is LNHDA, CDR2 SQIVND, per germline (reference sequence). The J segment lost 2 bases and the V segment lost 3 bases, leaving 9 bases of the junction unmatched. There are 17 residues in the CDR3.

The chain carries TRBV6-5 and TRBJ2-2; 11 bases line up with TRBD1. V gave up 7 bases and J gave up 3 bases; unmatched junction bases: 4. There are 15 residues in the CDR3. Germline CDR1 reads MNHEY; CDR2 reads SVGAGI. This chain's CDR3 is CASKVDRGHTGELFF. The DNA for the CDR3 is TGTGCCAGCAAAGTGGACAGGGGGCACACCGGGGAGCTGTTTTTT.

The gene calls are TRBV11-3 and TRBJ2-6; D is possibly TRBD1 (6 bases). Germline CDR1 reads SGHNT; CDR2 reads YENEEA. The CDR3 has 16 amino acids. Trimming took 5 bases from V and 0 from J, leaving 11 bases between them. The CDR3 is CASSQDSASGANVLTF. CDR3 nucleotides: TGTGCCAGCAGCCAGGACAGTGCCTCTGGGGCCAACGTCCTGACTTTC.

The CDR3 nucleotides read TGTGCCAGCAGCTTTCATTTCGCAGCTGAAGCTTTCTTT. Amino acids: CASSFHFAAEAFF. The rearrangement links TRBV7-9 to TRBJ1-1, with D uncertain. V dropped 3 bases and J dropped 6 bases, with 11 bases sitting between them. The CDR3 length is 13 residues. In germline, CDR1 is SEHNR, CDR2 FQNEAQ (reference sequence).